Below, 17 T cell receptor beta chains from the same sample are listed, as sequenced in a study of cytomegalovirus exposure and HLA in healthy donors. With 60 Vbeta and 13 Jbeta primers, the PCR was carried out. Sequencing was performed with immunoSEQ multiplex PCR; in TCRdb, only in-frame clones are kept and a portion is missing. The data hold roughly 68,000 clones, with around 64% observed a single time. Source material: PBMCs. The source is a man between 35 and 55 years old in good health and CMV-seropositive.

The CDR3 region is CASSGTGSNNEQFF. The DNA for the CDR3 is TGTGCCAGCAGTGGTACCGGGTCCAACAATGAGCAGTTCTTC. V is TRBV2 and J is TRBJ2-1; no firm D call. V gave up 4 bases and J gave up 5 bases, with 12 bases separating them. The CDR3 is 14 amino acids. Germline-derived CDR1 and CDR2 are SNHLY and FYNNEI.

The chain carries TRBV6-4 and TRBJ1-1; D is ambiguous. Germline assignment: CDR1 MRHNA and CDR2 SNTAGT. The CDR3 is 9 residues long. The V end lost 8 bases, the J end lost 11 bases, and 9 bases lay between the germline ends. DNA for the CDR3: TGTGCCAGCGGCAGGATGGCTTTCTTT. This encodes CASGRMAFF.

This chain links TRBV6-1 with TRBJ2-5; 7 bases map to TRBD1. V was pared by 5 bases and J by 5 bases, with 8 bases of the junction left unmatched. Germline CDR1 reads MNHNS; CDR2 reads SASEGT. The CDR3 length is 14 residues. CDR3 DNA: TGTGCCAGCAGTAACAGGGGTGGGTTGGAGACCCAGTACTTC. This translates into CASSNRGGLETQYF.

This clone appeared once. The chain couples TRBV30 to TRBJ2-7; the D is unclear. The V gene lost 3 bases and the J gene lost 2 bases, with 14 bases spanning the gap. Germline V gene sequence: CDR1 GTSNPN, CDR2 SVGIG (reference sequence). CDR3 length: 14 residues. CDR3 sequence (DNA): TGTGCCTGGAGGCTTGACTGGGTTCCCTACGAGCAGTACTTC. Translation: CAWRLDWVPYEQYF.

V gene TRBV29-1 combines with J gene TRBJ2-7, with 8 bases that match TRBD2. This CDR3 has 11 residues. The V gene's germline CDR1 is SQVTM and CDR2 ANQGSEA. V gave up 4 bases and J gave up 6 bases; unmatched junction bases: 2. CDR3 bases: TGCAGCGTTGTCGGGGGGGCCGAGCAGTACTTC. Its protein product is CSVVGGAEQYF.

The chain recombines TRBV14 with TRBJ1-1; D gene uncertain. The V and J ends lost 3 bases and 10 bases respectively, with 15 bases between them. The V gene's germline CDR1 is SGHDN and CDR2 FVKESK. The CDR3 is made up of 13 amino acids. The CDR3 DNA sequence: TGTGCCAGCAGCCAGGGAGGCGCTGTGGGAGCTTTCTTT. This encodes CASSQGGAVGAFF. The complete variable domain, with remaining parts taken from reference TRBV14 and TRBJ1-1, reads EAGVTQFPSHSVIEKGQTVTLRCDPISGHDNLYWYRRVMGKEIKFLLHFVKESKQDESGMPNNRFLAERTGGTYSTLKVQPAELEDSGVYFCASSQGGAVGAFFGQGTRLTVV.

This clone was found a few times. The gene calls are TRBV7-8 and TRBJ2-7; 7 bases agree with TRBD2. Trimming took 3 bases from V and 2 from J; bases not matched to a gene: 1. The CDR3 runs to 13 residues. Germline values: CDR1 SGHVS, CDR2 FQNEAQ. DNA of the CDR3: TGTGCCAGCAGCTTGGGGGGGACCTACGAGCAGTACTTC. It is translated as CASSLGGTYEQYF.

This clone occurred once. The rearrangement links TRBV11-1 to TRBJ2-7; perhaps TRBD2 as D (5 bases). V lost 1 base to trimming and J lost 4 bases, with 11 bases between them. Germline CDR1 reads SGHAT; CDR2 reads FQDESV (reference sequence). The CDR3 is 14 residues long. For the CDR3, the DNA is TGTGCCAGCAGCTTAGGAGAAGCGGCGTACGAGCAGTACTTC. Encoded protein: CASSLGEAAYEQYF.

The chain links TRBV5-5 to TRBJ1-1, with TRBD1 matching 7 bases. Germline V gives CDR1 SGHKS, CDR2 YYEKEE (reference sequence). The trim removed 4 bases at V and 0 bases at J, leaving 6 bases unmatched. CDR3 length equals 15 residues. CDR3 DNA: TGTGCCAGCAGCCCATCGGGACAGTTGAACACTGAAGCTTTCTTT. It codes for CASSPSGQLNTEAFF. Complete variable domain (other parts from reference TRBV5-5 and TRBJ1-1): DAGVTQSPTHLIKTRGQQVTLRCSPISGHKSVSWYQQVLGQGPQFIFQYYEKEERGRGNFPDRFSARQFPNYSSELNVNALLLGDSALYLCASSPSGQLNTEAFFGQGTRLTVV.

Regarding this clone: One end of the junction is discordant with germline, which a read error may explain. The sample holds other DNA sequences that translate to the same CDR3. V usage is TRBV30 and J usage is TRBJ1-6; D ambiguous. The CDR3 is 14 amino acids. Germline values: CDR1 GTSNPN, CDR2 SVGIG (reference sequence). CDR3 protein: CAWRNYSYNSPLHF. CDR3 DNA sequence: TGTGCCTGGCGAAACTATTCCTATAATTCCCCCCTCCACTTT.

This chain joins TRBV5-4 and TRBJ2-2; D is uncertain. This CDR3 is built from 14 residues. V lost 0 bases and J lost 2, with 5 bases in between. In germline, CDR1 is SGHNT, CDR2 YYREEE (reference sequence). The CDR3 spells CASSLGHNTGELFF. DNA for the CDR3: TGTGCCAGCAGCTTGGGGCATAACACCGGGGAGCTGTTTTTT.

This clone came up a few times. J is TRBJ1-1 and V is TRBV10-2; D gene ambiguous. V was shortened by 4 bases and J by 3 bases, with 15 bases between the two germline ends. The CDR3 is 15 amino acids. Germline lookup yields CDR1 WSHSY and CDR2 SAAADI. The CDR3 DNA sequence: TGCGCCAGCAGTGGAACTGGAGGGCAGGACACTGAAGCTTTCTTT. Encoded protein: CASSGTGGQDTEAFF.

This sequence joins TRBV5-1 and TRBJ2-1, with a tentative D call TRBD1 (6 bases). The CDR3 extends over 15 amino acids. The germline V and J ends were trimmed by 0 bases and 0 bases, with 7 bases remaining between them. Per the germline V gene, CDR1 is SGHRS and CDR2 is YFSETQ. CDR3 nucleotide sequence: TGCGCCAGCAGCTTGGAAGGGGGCTCCTACAATGAGCAGTTCTTC. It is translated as CASSLEGGSYNEQFF. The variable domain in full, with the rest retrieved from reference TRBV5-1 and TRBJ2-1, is KAGVTQTPRYLIKTRGQQVTLSCSPISGHRSVSWYQQTPGQGLQFLFEYFSETQRNKGNFPGRFSGRQFSNSRSEMNVSTLELGDSALYLCASSLEGGSYNEQFFGPGTRLTVL.

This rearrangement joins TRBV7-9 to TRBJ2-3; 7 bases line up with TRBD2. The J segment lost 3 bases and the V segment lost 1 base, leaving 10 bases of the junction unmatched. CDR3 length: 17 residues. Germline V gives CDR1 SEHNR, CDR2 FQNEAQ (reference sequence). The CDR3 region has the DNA TGTGCCAGCAGCTTAGAGTTGCTGGGAGCGGGAACAGATACGCAGTATTTT. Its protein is CASSLELLGAGTDTQYF.

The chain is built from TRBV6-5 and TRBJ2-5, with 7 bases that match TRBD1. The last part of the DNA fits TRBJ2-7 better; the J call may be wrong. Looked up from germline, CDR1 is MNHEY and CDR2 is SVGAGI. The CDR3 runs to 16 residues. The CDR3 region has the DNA TGTGCCAGCAGTTACCAGGGACAGTTAGGACGCCACGAGCAGTACTTC. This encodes CASSYQGQLGRHEQYF.

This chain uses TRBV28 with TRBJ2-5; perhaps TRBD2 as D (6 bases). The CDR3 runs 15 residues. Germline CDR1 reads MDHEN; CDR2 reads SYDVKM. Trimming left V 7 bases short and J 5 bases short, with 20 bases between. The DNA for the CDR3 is TGTGCCAGCACTACTATCACCGGGGGAAGGGAGACCCAGTACTTC. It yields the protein CASTTITGGRETQYF.

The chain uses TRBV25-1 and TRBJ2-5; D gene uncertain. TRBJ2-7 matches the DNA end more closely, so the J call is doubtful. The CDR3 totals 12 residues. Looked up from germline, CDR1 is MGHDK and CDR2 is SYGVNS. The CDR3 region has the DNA TGTGCCAGCAGTTCTCACAGCTACGAGCAGTACTTC. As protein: CASSSHSYEQYF.